The 26 T cell receptor beta chains below come from one sample, sequenced in a study of T cell responses to AZD1222 COVID-19 vaccine. Profiled with immunoSEQ multiplex PCR; TCRdb holds only in-frame clones, not every one. The data hold under 150,000 clones, with just under 95% observed a single time. This material consisted of peripheral blood, taken 28 days after the second AZD1222 dose. The receptors stem from an adult who received the AZD1222 COVID-19 vaccine.

This rearrangement joins TRBV30 to TRBJ2-5; D is unclear. V shed 2 bases and J shed 4 bases, with 8 bases lying between them. This CDR3 has 12 residues. CDR1 and CDR2 from the germline V gene are GTSNPN and SVGIG (reference sequence). CDR3 DNA sequence: TGTGCCTGGAGTTACGACGGAGAGACCCAGTACTTC. Encoded protein: CAWSYDGETQYF.

The chain has TRBV5-1 and TRBJ2-3; 13 bases match TRBD2. J gave up 2 bases and V 4 bases, and 4 bases lay outside the gene matches. Germline CDR1 is SGHRS and CDR2 is YFSETQ. CDR3 length: 16 residues. CDR3 coding DNA: TGCGCCAGCAGCCCGGGACTAGCGGGGTACACAGATACGCAGTATTTT. Its protein product is CASSPGLAGYTDTQYF.

This clone was seen just once. The chain couples TRBV27 to TRBJ2-1; 14 bases map to TRBD2. V lost 5 bases and J lost 15; bases outside the gene matches: 24. Germline V lookup: CDR1 MNHEY, CDR2 SMNVEV (reference sequence). The CDR3 has 19 residues. Here the CDR3 DNA reads TGTGCCAGCAGTCCGACAGGCCCGGGACTAGCGGGAGTGGCCTCGGGGGGGTTCTTC. Translating gives CASSPTGPGLAGVASGGFF.

The chain recombines TRBV19 with TRBJ2-1, with 15 bases fitting TRBD2. V was clipped by 4 bases and J by 7 bases; unmatched bases: 8. The CDR3 has 17 amino acids. Germline values: CDR1 LNHDA, CDR2 SQIVND (reference sequence). The CDR3 coding sequence is TGTGCCAGTAGTAGCCCAGGGACTAGCGGGGGGTATAATGAGCAGTTCTTC. It is translated as CASSSPGTSGGYNEQFF. Using reference TRBV19 and TRBJ2-1 for the parts outside the CDR3, the full variable domain is DGGITQSPKYLFRKEGQNVTLSCEQNLNHDAMYWYRQDPGQGLRLIYYSQIVNDFQKGDIAEGYSVSREKKESFPLTVTSAQKNPTAFYLCASSSPGTSGGYNEQFFGPGTRLTVL.

V usage is TRBV7-2 and J usage is TRBJ1-1; TRBD1 agrees at 9 bases. The CDR3 is 14 residues long. Germline CDR1 reads SGHTA; CDR2 reads FQGNSA. The J segment lost 4 bases and the V segment lost 5 bases, leaving 5 bases of the junction unmatched. The CDR3 DNA reads TGTGCCAGCAGCGGACAGGGGCCCGGCACTGAAGCTTTCTTT. It specifies CASSGQGPGTEAFF.

V usage is TRBV24-1 and J usage is TRBJ2-1; D not certain. Trimming removed 1 base at V and 1 base at J, with 10 bases between. This CDR3 has 16 amino acids. CDR1 is KGHDR, CDR2 SFDVKD, per germline. CDR3 DNA sequence: TGTGCCACCAGTGATTTACGGGCAGAATCCTACAATGAGCAGTTCTTC. Amino acids: CATSDLRAESYNEQFF.

This clone came up once. The rearrangement joins TRBV19 to TRBJ2-1, with D maybe TRBD2 (6 bases). Germline V gene lookup returns CDR1 LNHDA and CDR2 SQIVND (reference sequence). Trimming shortened V by 4 bases and J by 4 bases, and 14 bases separated the two germline ends. This CDR3 has 15 amino acids. The CDR3 loop is CASSTPGTSYNEQFF. In DNA, the CDR3 is TGTGCCAGTAGTACACCCGGGACTTCATACAATGAGCAGTTCTTC.

CDR3 coding DNA: TGTGCCACCAGCAGCGGACGGTCTAGTGGCTACACCTTC. Its protein product is CATSSGRSSGYTF. V is TRBV15 and J is TRBJ1-2; D gene ambiguous. Per the germline V gene, CDR1 is LNHNV and CDR2 is YYDKDF (reference sequence). Deletions cut 3 bases from V and 7 bases from J, with 12 bases between. The CDR3 length is 13 residues.

V usage is TRBV30 and J usage is TRBJ2-3; no definite D call. Per the germline V gene, CDR1 is GTSNPN and CDR2 is SVGIG (reference sequence). V lost 4 bases and J 5 bases, leaving 7 bases between the germline ends. The CDR3 contains 11 residues. The CDR3 DNA follows: TGTGCCTGGAAACACCGAGATACGCAGTATTTT. Translated, it gives CAWKHRDTQYF.

This clone has just one count. The chain combines TRBV5-6 with TRBJ1-5; no reliable D call. The ends were cut back, 0 bases at V and 3 bases at J, with 13 bases in the middle. Germline V lookup: CDR1 SGHDT, CDR2 YYEEEE. The CDR3 spans 16 residues. The CDR3 DNA is TGTGCCAGCAGCTTGGGACGGGGAGGGTACAATCAGCCCCAGCATTTT. It is translated as CASSLGRGGYNQPQHF.

The chain couples TRBV27 to TRBJ1-2; a possible D gene is TRBD1 (5 bases). Germline-derived CDR1 and CDR2 are MNHEY and SMNVEV (reference sequence). The CDR3 totals 16 residues. Trimming removed 3 bases from V and 5 bases from J, with 19 bases in between. The CDR3: CASSFRTADSAYGYTF. CDR3 bases: TGTGCCAGCAGTTTCCGTACGGCCGACAGTGCGTATGGCTACACCTTC.

The chain has TRBV11-3 and TRBJ2-6; D gene ambiguous. V lost 2 bases and J lost 0, with 5 bases in between. The CDR3 is 15 amino acids. CDR1 and CDR2 from the germline V gene are SGHNT and YENEEA. The CDR3 here is CASSLLSSGANVLTF. CDR3 coding DNA: TGTGCCAGCAGCTTACTTTCCTCTGGGGCCAACGTCCTGACTTTC.

The chain carries TRBV5-1 and TRBJ1-2; possible D gene TRBD1, 6 bases. The CDR3 spans 14 residues. With 3 bases removed from V and 6 bases from J, the gap between germline ends came to 15 bases. Germline V gives CDR1 SGHRS, CDR2 YFSETQ. DNA of the CDR3: TGCGCCAGCAGCTCAGGACAGAAAGTGGATGGCTACACCTTC. Its translation is CASSSGQKVDGYTF.

The chain recombines TRBV18 with TRBJ1-5; D is uncertain. This CDR3 contains 13 residues. Looked up from germline, CDR1 is KGHSH and CDR2 is LQKENI. Trimming stripped 2 bases from V and 3 bases from J, with 5 bases between. DNA of the CDR3: TGTGCCAGCTCACCAGGGTACAATCAGCCCCAGCATTTT. Its protein product is CASSPGYNQPQHF. The whole variable domain, filled in from reference TRBV18 and TRBJ1-5, reads NAGVMQNPRHLVRRRGQEARLRCSPMKGHSHVYWYRQLPEEGLKFMVYLQKENIIDESGMPKERFSAEFPKEGPSILRIQQVVRGDSAAYFCASSPGYNQPQHFGDGTRLSIL.

The genes are TRBV3-1 (or the pseudogene TRBV3-2) and TRBJ1-4; D unclear. In germline, CDR1 is LGHDT, CDR2 YNNKEL (reference sequence). The germline V and J ends were trimmed by 1 base and 7 bases, with 10 bases remaining between them. This CDR3 has 14 amino acids. The CDR3 is CASSQGAEGEKLFF. The DNA for the CDR3 is TGTGCCAGCAGCCAAGGGGCAGAAGGTGAAAAACTGTTTTTT.

The chain uses TRBV7-8 and TRBJ1-2; maybe TRBD1 (5 bases). Germline V gives CDR1 SGHVS, CDR2 FQNEAQ. The CDR3 consists of 13 residues. V was trimmed by 7 bases and J by 2 bases, leaving 11 bases between them. DNA of the CDR3: TGTGCCAGCATGGGCCAGGGCAACTATGGCTACACCTTC. Amino acids: CASMGQGNYGYTF.

This clone has only a few counts. The chain links TRBV2 to TRBJ2-7, with 10 bases aligning to TRBD1. Germline V gene sequence: CDR1 SNHLY, CDR2 FYNNEI. Trimming at V came to 8 bases and at J to 6 bases, leaving 7 bases not matched to a gene. The CDR3 is 13 residues long. The DNA of the CDR3 is TGTGCCAGCTACCGGACAGGGGGGAGCGAGCAGTACTTC. Protein product: CASYRTGGSEQYF.

About this clone: Additional DNA sequences in this sample encode the identical CDR3. The chain recombines TRBV7-2 with TRBJ1-1; D call uncertain. The germline V and J ends were trimmed by 5 bases and 2 bases, with 9 bases remaining between them. There are 13 residues in the CDR3. CDR1 and CDR2 from the germline V gene are SGHTA and FQGNSA. The CDR3 DNA follows: TGTGCCAGCAGCCTTACAGAAAACACTGAAGCTTTCTTT. Amino acids: CASSLTENTEAFF.

V and J are TRBV19 and TRBJ2-7; D possibly corresponds to TRBD1 (6 bases). Germline CDR1 and CDR2: LNHDA and SQIVND (reference sequence). The CDR3 has 12 amino acids. V was trimmed by 8 bases and J by 6 bases, leaving 14 bases between them. The CDR3 DNA sequence: TGTGCCAGTGGTCAGGGGCCCGTCGAGCAGTACTTC. Translated, it gives CASGQGPVEQYF.

This sequence joins TRBV7-3 and TRBJ1-3; the D is unclear. CDR1 is SGHTA, CDR2 FQGTGA, per germline. The CDR3 sequence is 15 residues long. V lost 1 base and J lost 4, with 11 bases in between. The CDR3 protein is CASSLNHGIGNTIYF. In nucleotides, the CDR3 is TGTGCCAGCAGCTTAAACCATGGGATAGGAAACACCATATATTTT.

CDR3 loop: CASRGGGAATQYF. DNA for the CDR3: TGTGCCAGTCGGGGCGGGGGGGCCGCTACGCAGTATTTT. The chain employs TRBV6-6 and TRBJ2-3; 9 bases are a match to TRBD2. This CDR3 has 13 residues. The germline gives CDR1 MNHNY, CDR2 SVGAGI (reference sequence). The junction had 9 bases not matched to a gene; V was cut back by 9 bases and J by 8 bases.

The CDR3 loop is CASSPTPKGQGKYGYTF. CDR3 nucleotides: TGTGCCAGCAGCCCAACACCAAAGGGACAGGGCAAGTATGGCTACACCTTC. The chain uses TRBV7-6 and TRBJ1-2, with 9 bases that match TRBD1. The CDR3 runs to 17 residues. CDR1 and CDR2 (germline): SGHVS, FNYEAQ. V was clipped by 5 bases and J by 5 bases; unmatched bases: 15.

The chain carries TRBV3-1 (or the pseudogene TRBV3-2) and TRBJ2-2, with D maybe TRBD1 (6 bases). The V and J ends lost 1 base and 1 base respectively, with 10 bases between them. The CDR3 sequence is 16 residues long. The germline gives CDR1 LGHDT, CDR2 YNNKEL (reference sequence). CDR3 nucleotide sequence: TGTGCCAGCAGCCAAGTCGCGACAGGGAACACCGGGGAGCTGTTTTTT. It translates to CASSQVATGNTGELFF.

The chain couples TRBV5-1 to TRBJ1-1; 8 nucleotides match TRBD1. With 0 bases clipped from V and 8 bases from J, the junction kept 3 bases outside the gene matches. The V gene's germline CDR1 is SGHRS and CDR2 YFSETQ. This CDR3 contains 13 residues. CDR3 sequence: CASSLGQGLEAFF. As DNA, the CDR3 is TGCGCCAGCAGCTTGGGACAGGGGTTAGAAGCTTTCTTT.

J is TRBJ2-5 and V is TRBV27; no definite D call. The germline V gene has CDR1 MNHEY and CDR2 SMNVEV (reference sequence). Trimming stripped 3 bases from V and 2 bases from J, with 13 bases between. This CDR3 comprises 15 residues. The CDR3 region is CASSFWRVVQETQYF. The CDR3 DNA is TGTGCCAGCAGTTTCTGGCGCGTCGTTCAAGAGACCCAGTACTTC.

This rearrangement joins TRBV4-2 to TRBJ2-7; the match to TRBD1 covers 7 bases. The V gene end was trimmed by 2 bases and the J gene end by 4 bases; junction bases not matched to a gene: 5. In germline, CDR1 is LGHNA, CDR2 YNFKEQ. The CDR3 runs 14 residues. The CDR3 bases are TGTGCCAGCAGCCAAAGCCGGGACAGTTACGAGCAGTACTTC. Its protein is CASSQSRDSYEQYF.